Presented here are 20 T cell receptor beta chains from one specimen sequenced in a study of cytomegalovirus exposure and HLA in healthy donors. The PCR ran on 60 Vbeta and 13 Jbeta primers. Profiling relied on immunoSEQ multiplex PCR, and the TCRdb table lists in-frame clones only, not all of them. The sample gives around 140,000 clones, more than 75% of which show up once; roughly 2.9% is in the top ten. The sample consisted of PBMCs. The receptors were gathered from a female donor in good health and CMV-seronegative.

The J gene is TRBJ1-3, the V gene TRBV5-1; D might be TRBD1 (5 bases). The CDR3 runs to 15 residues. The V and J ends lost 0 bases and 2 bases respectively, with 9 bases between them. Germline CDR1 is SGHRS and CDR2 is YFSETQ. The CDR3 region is CASSLGGNTGNTIYF. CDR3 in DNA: TGCGCCAGCAGCTTGGGGGGCAATACTGGAAACACCATATATTTT.

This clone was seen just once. CDR3: CASSASGVDTQYF. CDR3 DNA sequence: TGTGCCAGCAGTGCTAGCGGGGTTGATACGCAGTATTTT. The V gene is TRBV6-4, the J gene TRBJ2-3; 9 positions agree with TRBD2. J was trimmed by 6 bases and V by 4 bases; bases with no gene match: 2. This CDR3 has 13 amino acids. Looked up from germline, CDR1 is MRHNA and CDR2 is SNTAGT.

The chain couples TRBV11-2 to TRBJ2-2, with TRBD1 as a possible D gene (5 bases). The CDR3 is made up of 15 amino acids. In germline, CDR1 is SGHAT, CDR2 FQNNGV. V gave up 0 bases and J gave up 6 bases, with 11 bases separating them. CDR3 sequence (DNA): TGTGCCAGCAGCTTAGACCAAGGGGTAGCCGGGGAGCTGTTTTTT. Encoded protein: CASSLDQGVAGELFF.

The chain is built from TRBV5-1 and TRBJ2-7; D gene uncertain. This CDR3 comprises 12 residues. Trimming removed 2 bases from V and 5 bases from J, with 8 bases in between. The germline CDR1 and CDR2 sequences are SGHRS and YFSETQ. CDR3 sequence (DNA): TGCGCCAGCAGCTTTTTGGGCCACGAGCAGTACTTC. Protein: CASSFLGHEQYF.

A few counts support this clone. The CDR3 DNA sequence: TGTGCCAGTAGTAGCAAGGAGGGCACTGAAGCTTTCTTT. This gives the protein CASSSKEGTEAFF. This chain connects TRBV19 to TRBJ1-1; D gene ambiguous. This CDR3 has 13 residues. CDR1 LNHDA and CDR2 SQIVND come from the germline V gene (reference sequence). V was pared by 4 bases and J by 4 bases, with 10 bases between.

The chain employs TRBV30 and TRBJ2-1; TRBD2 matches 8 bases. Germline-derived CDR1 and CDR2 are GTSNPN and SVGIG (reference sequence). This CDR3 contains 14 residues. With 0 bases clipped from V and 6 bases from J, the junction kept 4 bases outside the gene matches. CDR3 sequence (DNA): TGTGCCTGGAGTGTACGGGCGGGAGGCAATGAGCAGTTCTTC. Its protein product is CAWSVRAGGNEQFF.

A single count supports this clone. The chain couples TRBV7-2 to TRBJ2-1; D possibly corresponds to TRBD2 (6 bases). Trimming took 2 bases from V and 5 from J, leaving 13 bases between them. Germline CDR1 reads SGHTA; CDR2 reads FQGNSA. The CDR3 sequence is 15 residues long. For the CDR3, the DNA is TGTGCCAGCAGCTTATCGGTCGGGAGTCACAATGAGCAGTTCTTC. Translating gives CASSLSVGSHNEQFF.

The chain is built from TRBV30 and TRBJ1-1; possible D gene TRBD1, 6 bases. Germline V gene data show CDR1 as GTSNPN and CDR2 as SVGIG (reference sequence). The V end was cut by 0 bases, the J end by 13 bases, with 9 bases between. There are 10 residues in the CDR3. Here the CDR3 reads CAWSVPGDFF. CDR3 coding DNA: TGTGCCTGGAGTGTACCAGGGGATTTCTTT.

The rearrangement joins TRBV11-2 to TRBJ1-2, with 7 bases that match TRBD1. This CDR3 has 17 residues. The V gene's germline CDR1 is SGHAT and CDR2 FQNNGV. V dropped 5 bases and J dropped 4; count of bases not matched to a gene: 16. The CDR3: CASSPDPTGYHGYGYTF. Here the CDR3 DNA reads TGTGCCAGCAGCCCAGATCCGACAGGGTATCATGGCTATGGCTACACCTTC.

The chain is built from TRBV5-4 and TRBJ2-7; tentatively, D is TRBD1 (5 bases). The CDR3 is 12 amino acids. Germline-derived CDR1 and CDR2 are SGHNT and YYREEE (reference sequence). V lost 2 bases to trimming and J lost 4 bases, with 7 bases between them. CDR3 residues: CASSLRGYEQYF. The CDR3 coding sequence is TGTGCCAGCAGCTTAAGGGGTTACGAGCAGTACTTC.

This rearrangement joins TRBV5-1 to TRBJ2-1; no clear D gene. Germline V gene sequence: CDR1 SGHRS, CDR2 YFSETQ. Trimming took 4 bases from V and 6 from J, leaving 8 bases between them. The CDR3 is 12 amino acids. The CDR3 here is CASSLPSNEQFF. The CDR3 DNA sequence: TGCGCCAGCAGCCTTCCTAGCAATGAGCAGTTCTTC.

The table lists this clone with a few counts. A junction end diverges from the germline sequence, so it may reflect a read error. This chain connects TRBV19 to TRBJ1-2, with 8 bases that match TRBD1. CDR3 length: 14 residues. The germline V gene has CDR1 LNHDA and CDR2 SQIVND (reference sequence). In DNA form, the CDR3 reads TGTGCCAGTAGTCATGGGACAGGAAACTATGGCTACCCCTTC. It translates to CASSHGTGNYGYPF.

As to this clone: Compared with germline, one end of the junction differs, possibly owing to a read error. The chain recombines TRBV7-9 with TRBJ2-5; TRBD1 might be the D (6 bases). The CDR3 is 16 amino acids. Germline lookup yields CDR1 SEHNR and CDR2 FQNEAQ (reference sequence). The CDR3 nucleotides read TGTTCCAGCAGCTCTCAACATCACGGACAGCGTATGACCCAGTACTTC. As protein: CSSSSQHHGQRMTQYF.

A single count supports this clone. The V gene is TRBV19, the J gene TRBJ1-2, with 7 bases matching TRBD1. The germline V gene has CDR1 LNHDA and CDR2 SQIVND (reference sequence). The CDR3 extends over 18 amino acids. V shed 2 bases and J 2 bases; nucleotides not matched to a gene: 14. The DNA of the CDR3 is TGTGCCAGTAGTATAAGCTTAACGACAACAGGGGAGAACTATGGCTACACCTTC. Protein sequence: CASSISLTTTGENYGYTF.

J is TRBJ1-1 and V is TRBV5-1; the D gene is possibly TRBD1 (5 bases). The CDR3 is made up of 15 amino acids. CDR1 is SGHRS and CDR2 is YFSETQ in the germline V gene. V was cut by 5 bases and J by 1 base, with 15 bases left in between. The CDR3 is CASRKATGTNTEAFF. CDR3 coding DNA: TGCGCCAGCAGAAAAGCCACAGGAACGAACACTGAAGCTTTCTTT.

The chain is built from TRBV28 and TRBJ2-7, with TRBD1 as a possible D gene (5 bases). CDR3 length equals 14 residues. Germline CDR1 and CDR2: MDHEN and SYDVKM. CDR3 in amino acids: CTTNRQGLPYEQYF. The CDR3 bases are TGTACCACTAATCGGCAGGGCCTGCCCTACGAGCAGTACTTC.

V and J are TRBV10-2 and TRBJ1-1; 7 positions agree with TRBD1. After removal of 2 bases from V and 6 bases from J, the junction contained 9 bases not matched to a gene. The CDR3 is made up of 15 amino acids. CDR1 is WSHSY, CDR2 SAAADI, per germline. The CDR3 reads CASSETRQGFAEAFF. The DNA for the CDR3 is TGCGCCAGCAGTGAGACCCGACAGGGTTTCGCTGAAGCTTTCTTT.

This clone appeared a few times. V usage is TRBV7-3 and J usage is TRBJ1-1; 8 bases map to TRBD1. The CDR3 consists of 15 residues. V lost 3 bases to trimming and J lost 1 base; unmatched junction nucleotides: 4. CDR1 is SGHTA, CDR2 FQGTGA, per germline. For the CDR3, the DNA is TGTGCCAGCAGCTTGGGGGACAGGAAGAACACTGAAGCTTTCTTT. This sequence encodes CASSLGDRKNTEAFF.

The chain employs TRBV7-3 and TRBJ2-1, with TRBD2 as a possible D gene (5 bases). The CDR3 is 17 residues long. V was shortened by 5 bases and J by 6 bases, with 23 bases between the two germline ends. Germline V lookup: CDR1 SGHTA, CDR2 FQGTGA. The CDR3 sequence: CASSRGPLVERSNEQFF. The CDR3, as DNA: TGTGCCAGCAGCCGAGGGCCCTTAGTCGAGCGGAGCAATGAGCAGTTCTTC.

The CDR3 sequence is CASSFIRGRYNEQFF. The CDR3 DNA is TGTGCCAGCAGCTTCATCAGGGGAAGGTACAATGAGCAGTTCTTC. The chain has TRBV7-3 and TRBJ2-1; perhaps TRBD1 as D (6 bases). This CDR3 region has 15 residues. The germline V and J ends were trimmed by 3 bases and 4 bases, with 13 bases remaining between them. The germline gives CDR1 SGHTA, CDR2 FQGTGA.